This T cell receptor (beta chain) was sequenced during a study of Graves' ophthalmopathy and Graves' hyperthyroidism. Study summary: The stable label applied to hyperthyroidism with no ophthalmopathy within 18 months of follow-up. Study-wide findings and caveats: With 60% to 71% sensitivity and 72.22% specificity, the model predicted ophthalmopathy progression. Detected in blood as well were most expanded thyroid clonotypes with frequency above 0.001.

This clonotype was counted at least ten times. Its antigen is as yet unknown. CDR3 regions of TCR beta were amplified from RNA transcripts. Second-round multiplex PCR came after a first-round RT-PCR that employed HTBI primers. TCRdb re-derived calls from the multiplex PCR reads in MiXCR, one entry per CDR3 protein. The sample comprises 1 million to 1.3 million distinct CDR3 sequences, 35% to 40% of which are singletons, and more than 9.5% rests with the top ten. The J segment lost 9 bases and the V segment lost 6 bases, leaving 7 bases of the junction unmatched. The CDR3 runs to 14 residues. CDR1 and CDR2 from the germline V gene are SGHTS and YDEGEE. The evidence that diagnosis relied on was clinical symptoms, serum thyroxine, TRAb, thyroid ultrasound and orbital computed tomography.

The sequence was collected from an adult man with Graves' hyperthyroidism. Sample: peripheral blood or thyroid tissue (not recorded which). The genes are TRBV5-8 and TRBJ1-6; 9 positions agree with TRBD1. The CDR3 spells CASNDRDRVSPLHF. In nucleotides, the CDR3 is TGTGCCAGCAATGACCGGGACAGGGTTTCACCCCTCCACTTT. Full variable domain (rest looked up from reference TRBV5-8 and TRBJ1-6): EAGVTQSPTHLIKTRGQQATLRCSPISGHTSVYWYQQALGLGLQFLLWYDEGEERNRGNFPPRFSGRQFPNYSSELNVNALELEDSALYLCASNDRDRVSPLHFGNGTRLTVT.